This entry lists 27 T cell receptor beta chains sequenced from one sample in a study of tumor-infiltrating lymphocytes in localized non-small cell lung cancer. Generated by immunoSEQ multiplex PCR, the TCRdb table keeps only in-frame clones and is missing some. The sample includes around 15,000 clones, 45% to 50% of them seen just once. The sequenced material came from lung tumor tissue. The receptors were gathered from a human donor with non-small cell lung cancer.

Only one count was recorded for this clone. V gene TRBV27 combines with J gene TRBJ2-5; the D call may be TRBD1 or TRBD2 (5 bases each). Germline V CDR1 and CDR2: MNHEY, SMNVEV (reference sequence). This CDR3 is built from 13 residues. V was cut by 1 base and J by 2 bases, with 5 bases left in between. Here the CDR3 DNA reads TGTGCCAGCAGTTTATGGGGGCAAGAGACCCAGTACTTC. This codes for CASSLWGQETQYF.

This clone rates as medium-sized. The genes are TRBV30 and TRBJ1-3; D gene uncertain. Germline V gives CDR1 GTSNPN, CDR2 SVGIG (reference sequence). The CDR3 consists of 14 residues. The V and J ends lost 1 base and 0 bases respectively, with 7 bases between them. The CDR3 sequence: CAWSEGYSGNTIYF. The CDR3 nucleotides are TGTGCCTGGAGTGAAGGGTACTCTGGAAACACCATATATTTT.

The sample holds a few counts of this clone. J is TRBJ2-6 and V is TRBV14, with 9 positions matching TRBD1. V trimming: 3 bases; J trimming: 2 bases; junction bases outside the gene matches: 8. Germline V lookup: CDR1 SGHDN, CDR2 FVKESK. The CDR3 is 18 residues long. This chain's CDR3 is CASSQPGQGGAGANVLTF. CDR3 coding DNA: TGTGCCAGCAGCCAGCCGGGACAGGGAGGTGCTGGGGCCAACGTCCTGACTTTC.

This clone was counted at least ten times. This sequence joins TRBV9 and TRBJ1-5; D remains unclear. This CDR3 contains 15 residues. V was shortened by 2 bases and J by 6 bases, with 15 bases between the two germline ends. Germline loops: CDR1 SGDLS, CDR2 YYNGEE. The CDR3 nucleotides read TGTGCCAGCAGCGTCAACGGTCTGGAGGGTCAGCCCCAGCATTTT. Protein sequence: CASSVNGLEGQPQHF.

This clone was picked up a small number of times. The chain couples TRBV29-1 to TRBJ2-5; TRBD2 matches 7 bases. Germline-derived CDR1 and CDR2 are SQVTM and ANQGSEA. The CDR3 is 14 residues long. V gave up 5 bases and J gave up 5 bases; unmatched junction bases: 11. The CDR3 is CSVKLWGGGETQYF. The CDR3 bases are TGCAGCGTTAAACTCTGGGGGGGTGGGGAGACCCAGTACTTC.

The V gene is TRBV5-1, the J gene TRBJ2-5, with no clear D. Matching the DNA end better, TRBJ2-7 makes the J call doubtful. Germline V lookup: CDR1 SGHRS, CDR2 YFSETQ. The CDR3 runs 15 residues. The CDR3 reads CASSLDSPSKGEQYF. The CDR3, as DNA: TGCGCCAGCAGCTTGGACTCTCCGAGCAAGGGCGAGCAGTACTTC.

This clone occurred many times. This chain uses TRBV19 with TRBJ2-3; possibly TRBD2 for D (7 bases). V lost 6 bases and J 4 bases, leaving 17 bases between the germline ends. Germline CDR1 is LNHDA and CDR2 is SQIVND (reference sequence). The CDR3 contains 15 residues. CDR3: CASRSRGAMADTQYF. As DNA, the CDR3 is TGTGCCAGTAGAAGTCGGGGGGCGATGGCAGATACGCAGTATTTT.

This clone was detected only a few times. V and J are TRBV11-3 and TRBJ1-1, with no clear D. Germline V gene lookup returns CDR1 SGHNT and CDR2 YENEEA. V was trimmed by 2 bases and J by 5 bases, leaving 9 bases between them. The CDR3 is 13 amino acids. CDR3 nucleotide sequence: TGTGCCAGCAGCTTATCAGAGGGAACTGAAGCTTTCTTT. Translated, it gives CASSLSEGTEAFF.

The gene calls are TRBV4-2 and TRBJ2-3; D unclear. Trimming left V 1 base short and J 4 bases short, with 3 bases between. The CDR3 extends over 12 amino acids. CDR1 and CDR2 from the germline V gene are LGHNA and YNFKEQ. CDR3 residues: CASSQGADTQYF. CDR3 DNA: TGTGCCAGCAGCCAAGGCGCAGATACGCAGTATTTT.

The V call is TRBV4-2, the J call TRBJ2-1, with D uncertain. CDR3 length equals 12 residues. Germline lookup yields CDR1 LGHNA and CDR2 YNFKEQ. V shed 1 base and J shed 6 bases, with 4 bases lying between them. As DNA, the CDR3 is TGTGCCAGCAGCCAAGCGGGCAATGAGCAGTTCTTC. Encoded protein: CASSQAGNEQFF.

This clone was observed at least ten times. The CDR3 bases are TGTGCCTGGAGGCCGGGCAGGGGGCAGACTAATGAAAAACTGTTTTTT. It yields the protein CAWRPGRGQTNEKLFF. V is TRBV30 and J is TRBJ1-4; 8 bases match TRBD1. Germline values: CDR1 GTSNPN, CDR2 SVGIG (reference sequence). The CDR3 runs to 16 residues. V dropped 3 bases and J dropped 2; count of bases not matched to a gene: 8.

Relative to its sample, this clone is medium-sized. CDR3 nucleotides: TGTGCCAGCAGTGGGGAAGGGGGGGATCAGCCCCAGCATTTT. Encoded protein: CASSGEGGDQPQHF. This chain connects TRBV2 to TRBJ1-5; D is perhaps TRBD1 (6 bases). The CDR3 sequence is 14 residues long. Trimming cost V 4 bases and J 5 bases, with 12 bases left between them. CDR1 SNHLY and CDR2 FYNNEI come from the germline V gene.

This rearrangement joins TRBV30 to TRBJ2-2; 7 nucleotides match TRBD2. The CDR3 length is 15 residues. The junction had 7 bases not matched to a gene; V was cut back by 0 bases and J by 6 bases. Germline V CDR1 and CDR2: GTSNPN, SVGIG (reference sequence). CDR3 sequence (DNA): TGTGCCTGGAGTGTGATCGGGGGAGGGGCCGGGGAGCTGTTTTTT. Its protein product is CAWSVIGGGAGELFF.

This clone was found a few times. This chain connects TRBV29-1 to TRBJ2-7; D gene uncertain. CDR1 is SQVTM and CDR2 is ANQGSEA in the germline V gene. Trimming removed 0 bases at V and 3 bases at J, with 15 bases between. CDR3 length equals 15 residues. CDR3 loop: CSVEDRAAGRYEQYF. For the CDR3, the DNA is TGCAGCGTTGAAGATCGGGCAGCCGGTCGCTACGAGCAGTACTTC.

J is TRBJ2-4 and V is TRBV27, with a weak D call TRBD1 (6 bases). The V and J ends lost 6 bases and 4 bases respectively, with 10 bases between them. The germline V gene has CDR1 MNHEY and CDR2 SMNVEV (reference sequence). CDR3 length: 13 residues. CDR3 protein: CASRGTGKNIQYF. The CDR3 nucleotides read TGTGCCAGCAGAGGAACAGGGAAAAACATTCAGTACTTC.

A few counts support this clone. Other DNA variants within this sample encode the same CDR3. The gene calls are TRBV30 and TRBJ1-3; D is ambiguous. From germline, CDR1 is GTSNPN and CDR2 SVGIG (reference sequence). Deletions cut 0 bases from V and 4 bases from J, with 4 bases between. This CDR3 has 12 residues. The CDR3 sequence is CAWSVLGNTIYF. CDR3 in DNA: TGTGCCTGGAGTGTATTGGGAAACACCATATATTTT.

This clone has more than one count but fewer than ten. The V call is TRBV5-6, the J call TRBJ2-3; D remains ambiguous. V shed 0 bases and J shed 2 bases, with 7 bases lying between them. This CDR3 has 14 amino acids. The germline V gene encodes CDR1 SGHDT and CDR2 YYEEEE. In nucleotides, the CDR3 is TGTGCCAGCAGCTTGGTGACATCCACAGATACGCAGTATTTT. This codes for CASSLVTSTDTQYF.

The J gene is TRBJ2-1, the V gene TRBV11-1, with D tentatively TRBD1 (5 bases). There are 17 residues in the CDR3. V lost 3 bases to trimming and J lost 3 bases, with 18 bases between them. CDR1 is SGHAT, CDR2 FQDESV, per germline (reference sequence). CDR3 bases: TGTGCCAGCAGCTTGTCGAAGGGGTGGATCGACTACAATGAGCAGTTCTTC. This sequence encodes CASSLSKGWIDYNEQFF.

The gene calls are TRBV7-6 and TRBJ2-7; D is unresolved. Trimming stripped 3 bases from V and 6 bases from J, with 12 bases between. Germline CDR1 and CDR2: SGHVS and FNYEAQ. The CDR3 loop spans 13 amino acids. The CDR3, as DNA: TGTGCCAGCAGCTTTGCCGCCGTCAGCGAGCAGTACTTC. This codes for CASSFAAVSEQYF.

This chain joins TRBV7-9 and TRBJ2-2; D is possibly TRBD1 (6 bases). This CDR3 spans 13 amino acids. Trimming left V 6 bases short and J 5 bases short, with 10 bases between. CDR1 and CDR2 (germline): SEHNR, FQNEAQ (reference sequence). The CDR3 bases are TGTGCCAGCAGGGGGGCGTTTACCGGGGAGCTGTTTTTT. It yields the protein CASRGAFTGELFF.

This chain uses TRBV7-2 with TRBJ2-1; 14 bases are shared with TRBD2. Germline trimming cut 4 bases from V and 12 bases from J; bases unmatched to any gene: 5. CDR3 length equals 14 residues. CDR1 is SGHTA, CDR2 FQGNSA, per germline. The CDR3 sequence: CASSSGLAGAGQFF. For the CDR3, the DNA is TGTGCCAGCAGCTCGGGACTAGCGGGGGCAGGGCAGTTCTTC.

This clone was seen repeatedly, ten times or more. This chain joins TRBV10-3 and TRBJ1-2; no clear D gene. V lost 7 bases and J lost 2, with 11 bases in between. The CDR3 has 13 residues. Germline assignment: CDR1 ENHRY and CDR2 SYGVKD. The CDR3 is CAITPTENYGYTF. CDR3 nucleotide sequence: TGTGCCATCACTCCGACGGAAAACTATGGCTACACCTTC.

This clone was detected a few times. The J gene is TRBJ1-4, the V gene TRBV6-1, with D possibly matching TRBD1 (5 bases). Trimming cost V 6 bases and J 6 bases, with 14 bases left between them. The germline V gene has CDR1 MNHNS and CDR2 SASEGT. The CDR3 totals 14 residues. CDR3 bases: TGTGCCAGCAGCGAGGGGATCTCGGATGAAAAACTGTTTTTT. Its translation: CASSEGISDEKLFF.

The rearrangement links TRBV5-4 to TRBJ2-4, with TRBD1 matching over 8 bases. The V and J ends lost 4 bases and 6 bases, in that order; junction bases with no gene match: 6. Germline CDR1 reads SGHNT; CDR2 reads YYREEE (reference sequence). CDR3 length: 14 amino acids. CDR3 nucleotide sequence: TGTGCCAGCAGCCCGGACAGGGCTGGAAACATTCAGTACTTC. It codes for CASSPDRAGNIQYF.

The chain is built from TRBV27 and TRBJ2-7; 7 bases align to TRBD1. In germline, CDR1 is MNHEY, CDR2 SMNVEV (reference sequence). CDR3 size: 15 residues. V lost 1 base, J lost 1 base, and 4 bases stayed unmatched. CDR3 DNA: TGTGCCAGCAGTTTATTAGGACAGGCGTCCTACGAGCAGTACTTC. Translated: CASSLLGQASYEQYF.

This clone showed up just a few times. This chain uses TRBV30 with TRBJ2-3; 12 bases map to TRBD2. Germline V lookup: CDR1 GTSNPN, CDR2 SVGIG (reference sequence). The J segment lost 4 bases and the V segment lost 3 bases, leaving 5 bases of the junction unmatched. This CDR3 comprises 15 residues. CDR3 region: CAWSSLAGGADTQYF. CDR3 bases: TGTGCCTGGAGCAGTCTAGCGGGGGGGGCAGATACGCAGTATTTT.

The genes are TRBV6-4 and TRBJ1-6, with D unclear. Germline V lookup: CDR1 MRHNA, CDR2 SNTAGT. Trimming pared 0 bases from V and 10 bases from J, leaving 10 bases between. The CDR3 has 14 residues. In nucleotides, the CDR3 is TGTGCCAGCAGTGACTCAGGCCCGGGGTCACCCCTCCACTTT. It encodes CASSDSGPGSPLHF.